The 19 T cell receptor beta chains below all came from one sample that was sequenced in a study of blood T cells in healthy people across ages. A sample-barcoded 5' primer and a J-beta primer mix were used in a second PCR of roughly 6 to 12 cycles. One entry per CDR3 protein, called by TCRdb with MiXCR from the 5' RACE reads. The table includes roughly 800,000 distinct CDR3 sequences, over 45% detected once. Sequences were obtained from blood. The receptors were sampled from a man aged 30-40 years in good health.

The genes are TRBV29-1 and TRBJ2-5, with unresolved D. The germline CDR1 and CDR2 sequences are SQVTM and ANQGSEA. The CDR3 is 15 residues long. V lost 1 base and J lost 6, with 18 bases in between. CDR3 DNA sequence: TGCAGCGTTGAAGGGTCGGCTAGTAAATTCAAGACCCAGTACTTC. Its protein product is CSVEGSASKFKTQYF.

This clonotype was counted once. The chain has TRBV12-3 or TRBV12-4 and TRBJ2-5; 7 positions agree with TRBD2. V dropped 6 bases and J dropped 5; count of bases not matched to a gene: 6. The CDR3 length is 13 residues. As DNA, the CDR3 is TGTGCCAGCAGGGGGAGGGCCTTGGAGACCCAGTACTTC. Encoded protein: CASRGRALETQYF.

The gene calls are TRBV11-2 and TRBJ2-7, with D uncertain. The CDR3 runs 12 residues. Per the germline V gene, CDR1 is SGHAT and CDR2 is FQNNGV. Trimming took 5 bases from V and 10 from J, leaving 15 bases between them. CDR3 bases: TGTGCCAGCAGCCCCGGTACCCGAGATCAGTACTTC. Its protein is CASSPGTRDQYF.

This clonotype was counted a single time. The V call is TRBV15, the J call TRBJ2-5; tentative D call: TRBD1 (5 bases). CDR3 size: 15 residues. The V end was cut by 3 bases, the J end by 3 bases, with 14 bases between. CDR1 is LNHNV and CDR2 is YYDKDF in the germline V gene (reference sequence). CDR3 coding DNA: TGTGCCACCAGCAGGGGAAGACAGAAAAAAGAGACCCAGTACTTC. It yields the protein CATSRGRQKKETQYF.

The gene calls are TRBV11-2 and TRBJ2-7, with a weak D call TRBD1 (6 bases). Germline CDR1 is SGHAT and CDR2 is FQNNGV. The CDR3 extends over 16 amino acids. Trimming cost V 3 bases and J 2 bases, with 17 bases left between them. The CDR3: CASSLSTGSFTYEQYF. The DNA for the CDR3 is TGTGCCAGCAGCTTGAGTACAGGGTCCTTTACCTACGAGCAGTACTTC.

The chain couples TRBV6-6 to TRBJ1-1, with a tentative D call TRBD1 (5 bases). Germline values: CDR1 MNHNY, CDR2 SVGAGI (reference sequence). V was pared by 7 bases and J by 3 bases, with 18 bases between. The CDR3 covers 15 residues. DNA of the CDR3: TGTGCCAGCACCGCACACTCAGACAGAGACACTGAAGCTTTCTTT. Its protein is CASTAHSDRDTEAFF.

The chain employs TRBV9 and TRBJ2-3; 8 bases align to TRBD2. The J segment lost 6 bases and the V segment lost 3 bases, leaving 12 bases of the junction unmatched. The germline V gene has CDR1 SGDLS and CDR2 YYNGEE. The CDR3 is made up of 16 amino acids. The CDR3 protein is CASSDTSGAPPDTQYF. The CDR3 nucleotides read TGTGCCAGCAGCGATACTAGCGGAGCCCCCCCGGATACGCAGTATTTT.

The sample holds many counts of this clonotype. CDR3 region: CASSGGLIGAGYTF. CDR3 DNA: TGTGCCAGCAGTGGGGGTCTGATAGGAGCAGGCTACACCTTC. The chain links TRBV25-1 to TRBJ1-2; D gene uncertain. The length of the CDR3 is 14 residues. Germline loops: CDR1 MGHDK, CDR2 SYGVNS. With 4 bases removed from V and 8 bases from J, the gap between germline ends came to 17 bases.

J is TRBJ1-2 and V is TRBV6-6; no reliable D call. V lost 7 bases and J 7 bases, leaving 19 bases between the germline ends. The CDR3 loop spans 14 amino acids. CDR1 and CDR2 from the germline V gene are MNHNY and SVGAGI (reference sequence). This chain's CDR3 is CASTYESQPAGYTF. CDR3 coding DNA: TGTGCCAGCACCTACGAGTCCCAGCCTGCTGGCTACACCTTC.

CDR3 loop: CASSQGQGMRDTDTQYF. The DNA for the CDR3 is TGTGCCAGCAGCCAAGGCCAGGGGATGCGGGACACAGATACGCAGTATTTT. V usage is TRBV14 and J usage is TRBJ2-3; D is tentatively TRBD1 or TRBD2 (6 bases each). Germline V gene data show CDR1 as SGHDN and CDR2 as FVKESK. The CDR3 totals 17 residues. Trimming removed 1 base from V and 2 bases from J, with 16 bases in between.

This clonotype was observed a handful of times. V usage is TRBV6-2 or TRBV6-3 and J usage is TRBJ2-7; the D gene is possibly TRBD1 (6 bases). The CDR3 loop spans 17 amino acids. CDR1 and CDR2 from the germline V gene are MNHEY and SVGEGT. Trimming cost V 0 bases and J 2 bases, with 17 bases left between them. CDR3 nucleotide sequence: TGTGCCAGCAGTTACTCGATAGGACAGCGACGTACCTACGAGCAGTACTTC. Its protein product is CASSYSIGQRRTYEQYF.

This chain connects TRBV28 to TRBJ2-1, with 9 bases identical to TRBD2. The CDR3 extends over 16 amino acids. Per germline, CDR1 MDHEN and CDR2 SYDVKM. The J segment lost 0 bases and the V segment lost 10 bases, leaving 10 bases of the junction unmatched. The DNA of the CDR3 is TGTGCCACACAGGGGCTAGCGGGACCCTCCTACAATGAGCAGTTCTTC. Its translation: CATQGLAGPSYNEQFF.

The J gene is TRBJ1-2, the V gene TRBV12-3 or TRBV12-4, with D maybe TRBD1 (6 bases). This CDR3 is 13 amino acids long. Trimming stripped 8 bases from V and 7 bases from J, with 17 bases between. The CDR3 loop reads CASLSGGAGGYTF. In DNA form, the CDR3 reads TGTGCCAGCCTCTCCGGGGGGGCAGGTGGCTACACCTTC.

The chain joins TRBV3-1 to TRBJ2-3; unclear D gene. CDR1 LGHDT and CDR2 YNNKEL come from the germline V gene (reference sequence). The CDR3 loop spans 13 amino acids. The V end lost 8 bases, the J end lost 2 bases, and 11 bases lay between the germline ends. The CDR3 DNA sequence: TGTGCCAGCGCGCGGCGGATCACAGATACGCAGTATTTT. This codes for CASARRITDTQYF.

V gene TRBV20-1 combines with J gene TRBJ2-5; 9 bases align to TRBD2. The J call may be incorrect, as the DNA end agrees better with TRBJ2-7. This CDR3 has 16 residues. Germline V gives CDR1 DFQATT, CDR2 SNEGSKA (reference sequence). The CDR3 is CSASSALREGIPEQYF. CDR3 in DNA: TGCAGTGCTAGTTCTGCCCTGCGGGAGGGGATTCCCGAGCAGTACTTC.

This clonotype showed up just once. The J gene is TRBJ2-3, the V gene TRBV20-1, with D perhaps matching TRBD1 or TRBD2 (5 bases each). V was clipped by 1 base and J by 5 bases, with 10 bases between them. CDR3 length: 13 amino acids. Germline V CDR1 and CDR2: DFQATT, SNEGSKA (reference sequence). The CDR3 region is CSARATGGDTQYF. The DNA of the CDR3 is TGCAGTGCTAGAGCCACAGGAGGAGATACGCAGTATTTT.

The chain couples TRBV5-1 to TRBJ2-3, with 9 positions matching TRBD2. This CDR3 contains 12 residues. Germline-derived CDR1 and CDR2 are SGHRS and YFSETQ. With V trimmed by 5 bases and J by 6 bases, 1 base remained unmatched. The CDR3 sequence: CASSTSGDTQYF. CDR3 nucleotides: TGCGCCAGCAGTACTAGCGGGGATACGCAGTATTTT. The complete variable domain, with remaining parts taken from reference TRBV5-1 and TRBJ2-3, reads KAGVTQTPRYLIKTRGQQVTLSCSPISGHRSVSWYQQTPGQGLQFLFEYFSETQRNKGNFPGRFSGRQFSNSRSEMNVSTLELGDSALYLCASSTSGDTQYFGPGTRLTVL.

The J gene is TRBJ1-6, the V gene TRBV28; D not resolved. Between the trimmed V and J ends, which lost 9 bases and 8 bases, there was a span of 14 bases. This CDR3 is 13 amino acids long. Germline CDR1 MDHEN, CDR2 SYDVKM. DNA of the CDR3: TGTGCCAGTGTGGAGGTGATGGATTCACCCCTCCACTTT. Protein: CASVEVMDSPLHF.

The V and J genes are TRBV27 and TRBJ2-4; D remains unclear. The CDR3 is made up of 13 amino acids. Germline V gives CDR1 MNHEY, CDR2 SMNVEV (reference sequence). V lost 2 bases and J lost 3, with 5 bases in between. The CDR3 sequence is CASSLTGKNIQYF. In DNA form, the CDR3 reads TGTGCCAGCAGTTTAACGGGCAAAAACATTCAGTACTTC.